The present entry profiles one TCR beta chain with its context. This study enrolled people aged 18 to 89 from about two dozen US geographic areas. Cohort allocation depended upon clinical history that participants reported. Donors in Cohort 3 who had recovered were those with two negative PCRs, healthcare professional clearance, or resolution of their symptoms. The germline gives CDR1 MNHEY, CDR2 SVGAGI. V dropped 6 bases and J dropped 1; count of bases not matched to a gene: 5. The CDR3 has 14 residues. The entry originates in a study of blood T cell repertoires in COVID-19. Libraries were prepared by immunoSEQ multiplex PCR; TCRdb keeps only in-frame clonotypes and omits some of them. Found here are about 300,000 clones, 85% to 90% of them singletons; the top ten hold about 4%.

This chain joins TRBV6-5 and TRBJ2-5; TRBD1 matches at 7 bases. The sequenced sample consisted of PBMCs or T cells enriched from blood (not recorded which). The source of this sequence is a man aged 25-40 years who had recovered from COVID-19. CDR3 sequence (DNA): TGTGCCAGCAGGTCCGGGACAGTCCAAGAGACCCAGTACTTC. Translating it yields CASRSGTVQETQYF.